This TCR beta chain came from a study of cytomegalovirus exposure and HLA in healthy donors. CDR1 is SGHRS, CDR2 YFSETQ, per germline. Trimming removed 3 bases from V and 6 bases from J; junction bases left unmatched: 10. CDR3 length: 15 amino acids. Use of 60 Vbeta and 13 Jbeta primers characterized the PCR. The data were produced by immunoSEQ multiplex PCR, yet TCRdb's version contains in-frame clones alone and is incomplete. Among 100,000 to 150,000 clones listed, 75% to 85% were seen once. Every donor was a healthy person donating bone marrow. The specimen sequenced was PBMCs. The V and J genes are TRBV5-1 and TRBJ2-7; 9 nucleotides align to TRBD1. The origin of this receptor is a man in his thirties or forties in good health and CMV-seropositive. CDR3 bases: TGCGCCAGCAGCTCACTCCGGGACAGGGTCGGCGAGCAGTACTTC. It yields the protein CASSSLRDRVGEQYF. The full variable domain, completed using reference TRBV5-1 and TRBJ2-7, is KAGVTQTPRYLIKTRGQQVTLSCSPISGHRSVSWYQQTPGQGLQFLFEYFSETQRNKGNFPGRFSGRQFSNSRSEMNVSTLELGDSALYLCASSSLRDRVGEQYFGPGTRLTVT.